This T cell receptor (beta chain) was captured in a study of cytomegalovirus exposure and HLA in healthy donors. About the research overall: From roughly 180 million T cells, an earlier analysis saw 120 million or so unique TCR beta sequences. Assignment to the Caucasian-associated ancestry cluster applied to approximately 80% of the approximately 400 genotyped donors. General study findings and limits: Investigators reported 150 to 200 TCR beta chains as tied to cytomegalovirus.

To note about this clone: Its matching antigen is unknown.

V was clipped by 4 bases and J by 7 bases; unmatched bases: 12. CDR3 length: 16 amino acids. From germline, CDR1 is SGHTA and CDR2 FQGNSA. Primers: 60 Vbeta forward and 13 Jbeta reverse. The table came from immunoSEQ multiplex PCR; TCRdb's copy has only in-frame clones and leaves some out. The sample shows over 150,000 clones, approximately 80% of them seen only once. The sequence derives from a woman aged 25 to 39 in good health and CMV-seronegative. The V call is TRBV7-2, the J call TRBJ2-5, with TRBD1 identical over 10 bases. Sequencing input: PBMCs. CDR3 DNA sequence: TGTGCCAGCAGCTCGAGGACAGGGGGGGCTAGGATGACCCAGTACTTC. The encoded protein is CASSSRTGGARMTQYF.